This T cell receptor (beta chain) came from a study of T-cell memory formation after mild COVID-19. The wider study: For the most part, TCR clusters were specific to one donor. Study outcomes and limitations: A balance of CD4 and CD8 characterized clones contracting day 15 to 85, whereas later expanders leaned CD4+.

Germline CDR1 reads PRHDT; CDR2 reads FYEKMQ (reference sequence). With 0 bases removed from V and 8 bases from J, the gap between germline ends came to 10 bases. The CDR3 extends over 13 amino acids. This clonotype was detected only a few times. Its antigen is currently unknown. TCRdb re-called the 5' RACE reads through MiXCR, storing one row per CDR3 protein. The sample carries 110,000 to 150,000 distinct CDR3 sequences, 20% to 25% recorded once. Material for sequencing was PBMCs or a T cell subset sorted from them (not recorded which). The chain uses TRBV13 and TRBJ1-1; no firm D call. The source of this sequence is an adult woman who had mild COVID-19 (a few samples of this study predate the infection). Cell type and time point are not known. The CDR3 DNA reads TGTGCCAGCAGCTTAGGCCTGGCGTTGGAAGCTTTCTTT. Its translation is CASSLGLALEAFF.